The 18 T cell receptor beta chains below were found in one sample sequenced in a study of memory CD4+ T cells and cytomegalovirus serostatus. The sort gate was single viable CD3+CD4+CD8-CD45RO+ cells for memory CD4+ T cells. Generated by immunoSEQ multiplex PCR, the TCRdb table keeps only in-frame clones and is missing some. The table records tens of thousands of clones, roughly 80% of them present only once. The sequenced sample was memory CD4+ T cells from blood. All receptors come from an adult in good health and CMV-seronegative.

The rearrangement joins TRBV29-1 to TRBJ1-2; D may be TRBD1 (6 bases). Trimming stripped 3 bases from V and 1 base from J, with 18 bases between. The CDR3 consists of 16 residues. CDR1 is SQVTM, CDR2 ANQGSEA, per germline. The CDR3 DNA sequence: TGCAGCGTTGATAAGGGCAGGGGATCTTATAACTATGGCTACACCTTC. Translation: CSVDKGRGSYNYGYTF.

V usage is TRBV10-2 and J usage is TRBJ1-1; a possible D gene is TRBD1 (5 bases). Germline lookup yields CDR1 WSHSY and CDR2 SAAADI. Trimming removed 2 bases at V and 1 base at J, with 14 bases between. The CDR3 extends over 16 amino acids. The CDR3: CASSEGGARRNTEAFF. CDR3 bases: TGCGCCAGCAGTGAGGGCGGGGCCAGGCGGAACACTGAAGCTTTCTTT.

DNA for the CDR3: TGTGCCAGCAGCCGGGACGGACGAGGCGGGCAGTTCTTC. Translated, it gives CASSRDGRGGQFF. V is TRBV7-2 and J is TRBJ2-1; possibly TRBD1 or TRBD2 for D (5 bases each). Per the germline V gene, CDR1 is SGHTA and CDR2 is FQGNSA. The CDR3 extends over 13 amino acids. The ends were cut back, 5 bases at V and 12 bases at J, with 17 bases in the middle.

The genes are TRBV11-2 and TRBJ2-7; D unresolved. The CDR3 spans 13 residues. Per the germline V gene, CDR1 is SGHAT and CDR2 is FQNNGV. The V end lost 2 bases, the J end lost 5 bases, and 10 bases lay between the germline ends. The CDR3 nucleotides are TGTGCCAGCAGCTTACGGTCGCGCGACGAGCAGTACTTC. Residues: CASSLRSRDEQYF.

V and J are TRBV5-6 and TRBJ1-2; 7 bases are a match to TRBD1. CDR3 length equals 13 residues. V dropped 0 bases and J dropped 10; count of bases not matched to a gene: 6. The germline gives CDR1 SGHDT, CDR2 YYEEEE. The CDR3 loop reads CASSLVGQVFYTF. The DNA of the CDR3 is TGTGCCAGCAGCTTGGTAGGACAGGTCTTCTACACCTTC.

V and J are TRBV16 and TRBJ1-5; TRBD1 agrees at 11 bases. The CDR3 totals 18 residues. CDR1 and CDR2 (germline): KGHSY, FQNENV. Losses at the gene ends were 2 bases for V and 5 bases for J; bases not matched to a gene: 11. The DNA of the CDR3 is TGTGCCAGCAGCCAAACCGGGGGGACAGGGGGAAAACATCAGCCCCAGCATTTT. Translation: CASSQTGGTGGKHQPQHF.

This clone was seen a few times. The J gene is TRBJ2-1, the V gene TRBV29-1; weak D call: TRBD1 (6 bases). V was trimmed by 6 bases and J by 4 bases, leaving 13 bases between them. The V gene's germline CDR1 is SQVTM and CDR2 ANQGSEA. There are 13 residues in the CDR3. The CDR3 DNA follows: TGCAGCGTCGGACCCGGGACATACAATGAGCAGTTCTTC. It codes for CSVGPGTYNEQFF.

This clone turned up a few times. The rearrangement links TRBV7-2 to TRBJ2-1; D not certain. This CDR3 has 16 amino acids. Germline CDR1 reads SGHTA; CDR2 reads FQGNSA. The V and J ends lost 4 bases and 5 bases respectively, with 18 bases between them. CDR3 DNA: TGTGCCAGCAGCTCCGCTCCGGTCTCCCGCAACAATGAGCAGTTCTTC. It specifies CASSSAPVSRNNEQFF.

This clone was seen a handful of times. The chain carries TRBV6-6 and TRBJ2-3; no firm D call. The length of the CDR3 is 11 residues. Germline CDR1 and CDR2: MNHNY and SVGAGI (reference sequence). Trimming left V 6 bases short and J 4 bases short, with 5 bases between. CDR3 region: CASRKADTQYF. As DNA, the CDR3 is TGTGCCAGCAGAAAGGCAGATACGCAGTATTTT.

The J gene is TRBJ2-6, the V gene TRBV11-2; TRBD1 matches 7 bases. Germline-derived CDR1 and CDR2 are SGHAT and FQNNGV. The V and J ends lost 0 bases and 12 bases, in that order; junction bases with no gene match: 8. CDR3 length: 15 amino acids. CDR3 in amino acids: CASSLDLARGTVLTF. The CDR3 bases are TGTGCCAGCAGCTTAGATCTAGCCAGGGGGACCGTCCTGACTTTC.

V usage is TRBV5-1 and J usage is TRBJ2-3, with D possibly TRBD1 on 5 matching bases. Trimming left V 7 bases short and J 2 bases short, with 11 bases between. The CDR3 sequence is 13 residues long. The germline V gene encodes CDR1 SGHRS and CDR2 YFSETQ. The chain's CDR3 is CASGDRATDTQYF. CDR3 DNA sequence: TGCGCCAGCGGTGACAGAGCCACAGATACGCAGTATTTT.

In its sample, this clone was seen once. The CDR3: CASSFDHASGNTIYF. The CDR3 DNA follows: TGCGCCAGCAGCTTCGATCATGCTTCTGGAAACACCATATATTTT. J is TRBJ1-3 and V is TRBV5-1, with unresolved D. Germline V lookup: CDR1 SGHRS, CDR2 YFSETQ. V was clipped by 2 bases and J by 1 base, with 10 bases between them. The CDR3 loop spans 15 amino acids.

The rearrangement uses TRBV5-3 and TRBJ2-5; maybe TRBD2 (6 bases). TRBV5-3 is noted as an ORF with a role that remains uncertain. CDR3 length equals 17 residues. The V end was cut by 4 bases, the J end by 2 bases, with 21 bases between. The CDR3 is CARSPPLGGRIQETQYF. The CDR3 region has the DNA TGTGCCAGAAGCCCACCCTTGGGGGGACGGATTCAAGAGACCCAGTACTTC.

The DNA for the CDR3 is TGTGCCAGCAGTGAAGCGCTTCAAAAGGGTTTACCAGTTTATTCACCCCTCCACTTT. Its protein is CASSEALQKGLPVYSPLHF. The chain recombines TRBV6-1 with TRBJ1-6, with D uncertain. V was clipped by 0 bases and J by 8 bases, with 23 bases between them. Germline CDR1 reads MNHNS; CDR2 reads SASEGT. The CDR3 covers 19 residues.

The chain combines TRBV6-4 with TRBJ1-2, with a tentative D call TRBD1 (5 bases). CDR3 length equals 14 residues. Trimming removed 6 bases from V and 8 bases from J, with 19 bases in between. CDR1 and CDR2 (germline): MRHNA, SNTAGT. The CDR3 spells CASSAVEGLGGYTF. CDR3 coding DNA: TGTGCCAGCAGCGCGGTTGAGGGGTTGGGAGGCTACACCTTC.

This chain links TRBV11-3 with TRBJ1-1, with D unclear. Germline loops: CDR1 SGHNT, CDR2 YENEEA. V lost 2 bases to trimming and J lost 2 bases, with 15 bases between them. CDR3 size: 16 residues. This chain's CDR3 is CASSLRATSLNTEAFF. The CDR3 region has the DNA TGTGCCAGCAGCTTACGCGCCACCTCGTTAAACACTGAAGCTTTCTTT.

The chain is built from TRBV25-1 and TRBJ2-1; D remains ambiguous. The CDR3 runs to 15 residues. The germline gives CDR1 MGHDK, CDR2 SYGVNS. Trimming stripped 3 bases from V and 4 bases from J, with 13 bases between. CDR3 sequence (DNA): TGTGCCAGCAGTGATACGGCCCGGGCTTACAATGAGCAGTTCTTC. Translation gives CASSDTARAYNEQFF.

V is TRBV7-2 and J is TRBJ1-4, with TRBD1 identical over 8 bases. Looked up from germline, CDR1 is SGHTA and CDR2 is FQGNSA. V lost 2 bases, J lost 8 bases, and 7 bases stayed unmatched. CDR3 size: 15 residues. CDR3 in DNA: TGTGCCAGCAGCTTATCGGGACAGGATCCAGAAAAACTGTTTTTT. It is translated as CASSLSGQDPEKLFF.